One sample yielded the 29 T cell receptor beta chains listed below, sequenced in a study of metastatic and nonmetastatic thyroid tumors. TCRdb re-called the PCR reads via MiXCR. This sample has thousands of clones, with around 31% found just once. Each patient went into thyroid surgery without having received any treatment. Sequencing used adjacent normal tissue. These receptors all stem from a female donor with papillary thyroid cancer or a benign thyroid nodule (not recorded which). Some clones in this sample may be carry-over from other donors' samples.

In the case of this clone: No conserved phenylalanine or tryptophan is present at the end of the CDR3, so a read error is the likely explanation. V and J are TRBV28 and TRBJ1-1; D is undetermined. Germline CDR1 and CDR2: MDHEN and SYDVKM. The CDR3 sequence is 15 residues long. Trimming stripped 2 bases from V and 0 bases from J, with 10 bases between. CDR3 bases: TGTGCCAGCAGTTTACTACAGTCCATGAACACTGAAGCTTTCTCT. It encodes CASSLLQSMNTEAFS.

Notes on this clone: This same CDR3 is encoded by further DNA sequences in the sample. This chain uses TRBV12-3 or TRBV12-4 with TRBJ1-2; no firm D call. CDR3 length: 12 residues. V shed 4 bases and J shed 6 bases, with 9 bases lying between them. CDR3 DNA: TGTGCCAGCAGTTCCTCTGCTGATGGCTACACCTTC. This encodes CASSSSADGYTF.

This chain joins TRBV7-8 and TRBJ1-5, with 7 bases aligning to TRBD1. After removal of 6 bases from V and 16 bases from J, the junction contained 12 bases not matched to a gene. Germline V CDR1 and CDR2: SGHVS, FQNEAQ. The CDR3 extends over 12 amino acids. CDR3 sequence reads: CASSPHAGGAHF. In nucleotides, the CDR3 is TGTGCCAGCAGTCCGCATGCAGGGGGTGCACATTTT.

Relative to its sample, this clone is large. The chain combines TRBV6-1 with TRBJ1-3; perhaps TRBD1 as D (5 bases). Germline CDR1 is MNHNS and CDR2 is SASEGT. V lost 4 bases and J lost 2, with 9 bases in between. There are 14 residues in the CDR3. The CDR3 DNA is TGTGCCAGCAGTGCCGGGGGGACTGGAAACACCATATATTTT. Amino acid sequence: CASSAGGTGNTIYF.

About this clone itself: Compared with germline, one end of the junction differs, possibly owing to a read error. This rearrangement joins TRBV12-3 or TRBV12-4 to TRBJ2-2; possibly TRBD1 for D (7 bases). The CDR3 length is 14 residues. The CDR3 DNA reads TGTGCCAGCAGTTGCGGGACAGTCACCGTGGAGCTGTTTTTT. Its protein is CASSCGTVTVELFF.

The chain recombines TRBV2 with TRBJ2-7; 13 bases agree with TRBD2. The CDR3 has 18 amino acids. CDR1 and CDR2 from the germline V gene are SNHLY and FYNNEI. Germline trimming cut 5 bases from V and 2 bases from J; bases unmatched to any gene: 12. DNA for the CDR3: TGTGCCAGCAGTCGAGGACTAGCGGGAGTAGGAGGGACCTACGAGCAGTACTTC. Translated, it gives CASSRGLAGVGGTYEQYF. The entire variable domain, with the rest obtained from reference TRBV2 and TRBJ2-7, is as follows: EPEVTQTPSHQVTQMGQEVILRCVPISNHLYFYWYRQILGQKVEFLVSFYNNEISEKSEIFDDQFSVERPDGSNFTLKIRSTKLEDSAMYFCASSRGLAGVGGTYEQYFGPGTRLTVT.

The gene calls are TRBV20-1 and TRBJ2-7; 7 bases agree with TRBD2. The CDR3 length is 14 residues. Germline lookup yields CDR1 DFQATT and CDR2 SNEGSKA (reference sequence). The junction had 7 bases not matched to a gene; V was cut back by 3 bases and J by 2 bases. CDR3 loop: CSARGGGSPYEQYF. In DNA form, the CDR3 reads TGCAGTGCTAGGGGGGGAGGGAGCCCCTACGAGCAGTACTTC.

This sequence joins TRBV5-1 and TRBJ2-6; D gene ambiguous. Germline V gene data show CDR1 as SGHRS and CDR2 as YFSETQ. The ends were cut back, 8 bases at V and 0 bases at J, with 15 bases in the middle. CDR3 size: 16 residues. CDR3 sequence (DNA): TGCGCCAGGGTCCCCGGGCTGTGCTCTGGGGCCAACGTCCTGACTTTC. This translates into CARVPGLCSGANVLTF.

CDR3 nucleotides: TGTGCCAGCAGCTTAGTGGCGGGGGATGAGCAGTTCTTC. It translates to CASSLVAGDEQFF. This chain uses TRBV7-2 with TRBJ2-1; 7 positions agree with TRBD2. V shed 1 base and J 8 bases; nucleotides not matched to a gene: 2. This CDR3 is 13 amino acids long. CDR1 is SGHTA and CDR2 is FQGNSA in the germline V gene.

This chain connects TRBV5-1 to TRBJ2-3, with a possible D match to TRBD2 (5 bases). The germline gives CDR1 SGHRS, CDR2 YFSETQ. CDR3 length: 13 amino acids. Trimming removed 7 bases at V and 4 bases at J, with 13 bases between. CDR3 bases: TGCGCCAGCGAGTTGAGGGTGCCAGATACGCAGTATTTT. Amino acid sequence: CASELRVPDTQYF.

By its share, this clone is medium-sized (0.01 to 0.1%). One junction end disagrees with the germline gene, perhaps due to a read error. The rearrangement links TRBV28 to TRBJ1-2, with D tentatively TRBD1 (5 bases). Germline V CDR1 and CDR2: MDHEN, SYDVKM. CDR3 length equals 14 residues. The CDR3 region is CASSLWGGGGGNTF. The CDR3 coding sequence is TGTGCCAGCAGTTTATGGGGGGGGGGGGGTGGCAACACCTTC.

By share of the sample, this clone is large (0.1 to 1%). The genes are TRBV28 and TRBJ2-1, with 10 bases aligning to TRBD2. The CDR3 length is 14 residues. Germline V gives CDR1 MDHEN, CDR2 SYDVKM. Trimming at V came to 7 bases and at J to 7 bases, leaving 7 bases not matched to a gene. CDR3 DNA: TGTGCCAGCATTCAAGCTAGCGGGAGAAATGAGCAGTTCTTC. Amino acid sequence: CASIQASGRNEQFF.

The V call is TRBV19, the J call TRBJ2-7; D remains ambiguous. The CDR3 has 13 amino acids. Germline lookup yields CDR1 LNHDA and CDR2 SQIVND (reference sequence). The germline V and J ends were trimmed by 6 bases and 3 bases, with 12 bases remaining between them. The CDR3 region is CASSSSPGYEQYF. CDR3 DNA: TGTGCCAGTAGCTCCTCCCCCGGCTACGAGCAGTACTTC.

By sample share, this clone is large. The V gene is TRBV20-1, the J gene TRBJ1-4; D is undetermined. The V and J ends lost 6 bases and 0 bases respectively, with 8 bases between them. The CDR3 spans 13 residues. Germline lookup yields CDR1 DFQATT and CDR2 SNEGSKA (reference sequence). In nucleotides, the CDR3 is TGCAGTGCCTTACGGGCAACTAATGAAAAACTGTTTTTT. As protein: CSALRATNEKLFF.

The chain is built from TRBV4-1 and TRBJ1-3, with D uncertain. The germline V and J ends were trimmed by 0 bases and 7 bases, with 4 bases remaining between them. There are 12 residues in the CDR3. Germline-derived CDR1 and CDR2 are MGHRA and YSYEKL. CDR3 DNA sequence: TGCGCCAGCAGCCAAGAGAGTAACACCATATATTTT. This encodes CASSQESNTIYF.

This clone occurred a few times. J is TRBJ2-2 and V is TRBV28; tentative D call: TRBD2 (5 bases). The V gene lost 1 base and the J gene lost 5 bases, with 8 bases spanning the gap. In germline, CDR1 is MDHEN, CDR2 SYDVKM. CDR3 length equals 14 residues. The CDR3 nucleotides read TGTGCCAGCAGTTTATCGGGAAGGACCGGGGAGCTGTTTTTT. Translating it yields CASSLSGRTGELFF.

The chain links TRBV4-1 to TRBJ2-7; TRBD2 aligns across 7 bases. Germline V gene data show CDR1 as MGHRA and CDR2 as YSYEKL. There are 16 residues in the CDR3. The trim removed 3 bases at V and 0 bases at J, leaving 8 bases unmatched. The CDR3 spells CASSHSREGTSYEQYF. CDR3 in DNA: TGCGCCAGCAGCCACTCAAGGGAGGGGACCTCCTACGAGCAGTACTTC.

The chain joins TRBV3-1 to TRBJ2-5, with TRBD2 identical over 12 bases. The CDR3 is made up of 17 amino acids. CDR1 and CDR2 (germline): LGHDT, YNNKEL (reference sequence). J lost 4 bases, V lost 2 bases, and 8 bases had no gene match. The CDR3 protein is CASSQYGLAGWAETQYF. The CDR3 nucleotides are TGTGCCAGCAGCCAATACGGACTAGCGGGATGGGCAGAGACCCAGTACTTC.

The chain combines TRBV7-8 with TRBJ2-7, with TRBD1 matching 10 bases. This CDR3 comprises 16 residues. Per germline, CDR1 SGHVS and CDR2 FQNEAQ. Trimming cost V 0 bases and J 3 bases; bases outside gene matches: 5. CDR3 amino acids: CASSLAGGTGVYEQYF. The CDR3 DNA follows: TGTGCCAGCAGCTTAGCGGGGGGGACAGGGGTCTACGAGCAGTACTTC.

This clone has a handful of counts. The chain employs TRBV27 and TRBJ2-3, with D perhaps matching TRBD2 (6 bases). CDR3 size: 12 residues. Germline-derived CDR1 and CDR2 are MNHEY and SMNVEV (reference sequence). Trimming pared 9 bases from V and 6 bases from J, leaving 13 bases between. The CDR3 DNA reads as TGTGCCAGGCGTTCCCGGGGGGATACGCAGTATTTT. The encoded protein is CARRSRGDTQYF.

The rearrangement links TRBV18 to TRBJ2-7, with 8 bases that match TRBD1. This CDR3 is built from 15 residues. Germline CDR1 and CDR2: KGHSH and LQKENI. Trimming removed 4 bases from V and 2 bases from J; junction bases left unmatched: 7. CDR3 sequence: CASSLGQGEPYEQYF. The CDR3 coding sequence is TGTGCCAGCTCACTTGGACAGGGAGAGCCCTACGAGCAGTACTTC.

The J gene is TRBJ1-1, the V gene TRBV20-1; D not resolved. V lost 2 bases to trimming and J lost 10 bases, with 11 bases between them. The CDR3 totals 11 residues. Germline CDR1 reads DFQATT; CDR2 reads SNEGSKA (reference sequence). The CDR3, as DNA: TGCAGTGCTAGACCGAGGCAAAGAGCTTTCTTT. Protein sequence: CSARPRQRAFF.

The rearrangement uses TRBV7-3 and TRBJ1-1; TRBD1 aligns across 7 bases. The CDR3 loop spans 17 amino acids. Germline CDR1 SGHTA, CDR2 FQGTGA. J lost 6 bases, V lost 2 bases, and 15 bases had no gene match. The CDR3 DNA sequence: TGTGCCAGCAGCTTACTTAGAATGGAGCAGGGGACAGCTGAAGCTTTCTTT. It encodes CASSLLRMEQGTAEAFF.

The chain uses TRBV12-3 or TRBV12-4 and TRBJ2-7, with D maybe TRBD1 (7 bases). The CDR3 is 15 amino acids. V was shortened by 7 bases and J by 0 bases, with 16 bases between the two germline ends. This chain's CDR3 is CASKKEGAGSYEQYF. CDR3 sequence (DNA): TGTGCCAGCAAAAAGGAGGGGGCAGGCTCCTACGAGCAGTACTTC.

This clone was detected once. The chain joins TRBV20-1 to TRBJ1-1; D might be TRBD1 (5 bases). CDR1 and CDR2 from the germline V gene are DFQATT and SNEGSKA (reference sequence). V was trimmed by 0 bases and J by 0 bases, leaving 11 bases between them. The CDR3 loop spans 15 amino acids. DNA of the CDR3: TGCAGTGCTAGAGACTCAGGGACGATGAACACTGAAGCTTTCTTT. Encoded protein: CSARDSGTMNTEAFF.

This chain uses TRBV5-1 with TRBJ2-1; 7 nucleotides agree with TRBD2. Germline-derived CDR1 and CDR2 are SGHRS and YFSETQ. This CDR3 is 15 amino acids long. The V segment lost 1 base and the J segment 4 bases; nucleotides outside the gene matches: 5. The DNA of the CDR3 is TGCGCCAGCAGCTTGATTAGCGGGTATTACAATGAGCAGTTCTTC. Its translation: CASSLISGYYNEQFF.

This clone has only a few counts. V and J are TRBV28 and TRBJ2-1; D uncertain. Trimming took off 6 bases at V and 7 bases at J, with 16 bases between the two ends. Per germline, CDR1 MDHEN and CDR2 SYDVKM. The CDR3 runs to 14 residues. Here the CDR3 reads CASSPRSGWNEQFF. The CDR3 region has the DNA TGTGCCAGCAGCCCCCGATCCGGTTGGAATGAGCAGTTCTTC.

The chain couples TRBV28 to TRBJ2-3, with 14 bases aligning to TRBD2. The CDR3 is made up of 17 amino acids. Germline V gene data show CDR1 as MDHEN and CDR2 as SYDVKM. J gave up 3 bases and V 6 bases, and 8 bases lay outside the gene matches. CDR3 nucleotide sequence: TGTGCCAGCAGCTCACGACTAGCGGGAGGGCCAACAGATACGCAGTATTTT. Amino acids: CASSSRLAGGPTDTQYF.

This clone has only a few counts. The genes are TRBV27 and TRBJ1-1; D might be TRBD1 (5 bases). V shed 0 bases and J shed 6 bases, with 14 bases lying between them. CDR3 size: 15 residues. Looked up from germline, CDR1 is MNHEY and CDR2 is SMNVEV (reference sequence). This CDR3 is CASSLSGPGFAEAFF. In DNA form, the CDR3 reads TGTGCCAGCAGTTTATCGGGACCAGGGTTTGCTGAAGCTTTCTTT.